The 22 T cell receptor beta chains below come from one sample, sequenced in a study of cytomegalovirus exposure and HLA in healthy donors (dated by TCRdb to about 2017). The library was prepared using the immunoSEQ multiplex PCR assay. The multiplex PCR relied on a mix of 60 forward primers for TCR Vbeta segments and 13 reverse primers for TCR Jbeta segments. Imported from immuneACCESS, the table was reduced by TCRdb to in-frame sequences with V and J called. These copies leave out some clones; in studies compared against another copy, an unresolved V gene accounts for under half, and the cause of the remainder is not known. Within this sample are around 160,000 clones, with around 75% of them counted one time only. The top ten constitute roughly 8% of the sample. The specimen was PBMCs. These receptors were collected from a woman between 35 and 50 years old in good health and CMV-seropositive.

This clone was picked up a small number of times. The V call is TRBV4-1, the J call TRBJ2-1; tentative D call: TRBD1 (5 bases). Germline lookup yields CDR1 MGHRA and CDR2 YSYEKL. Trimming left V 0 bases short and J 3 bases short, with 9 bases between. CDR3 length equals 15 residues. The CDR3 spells CASSQDRTNYNEQFF. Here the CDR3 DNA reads TGCGCCAGCAGCCAAGATCGGACAAACTACAATGAGCAGTTCTTC.

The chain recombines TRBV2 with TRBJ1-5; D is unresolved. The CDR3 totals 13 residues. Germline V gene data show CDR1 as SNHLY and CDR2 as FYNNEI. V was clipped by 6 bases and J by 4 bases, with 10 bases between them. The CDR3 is CASSGEKNQPQHF. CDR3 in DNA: TGTGCCAGCAGCGGGGAAAAGAATCAGCCCCAGCATTTT.

The CDR3 region is CASSVRGGAGYTF. The CDR3 coding sequence is TGTGCCAGCAGTGTGAGGGGGGGCGCTGGCTACACCTTC. This rearrangement joins TRBV2 to TRBJ1-2; possible D gene TRBD1, 6 bases. V lost 4 bases to trimming and J lost 7 bases, with 13 bases between them. Germline loops: CDR1 SNHLY, CDR2 FYNNEI. The CDR3 is 13 residues long.

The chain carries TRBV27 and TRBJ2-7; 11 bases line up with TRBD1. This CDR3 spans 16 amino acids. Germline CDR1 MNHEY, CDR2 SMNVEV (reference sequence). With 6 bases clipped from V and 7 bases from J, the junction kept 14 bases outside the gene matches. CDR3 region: CASRLLRTGGIGEQYF. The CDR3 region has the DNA TGTGCCAGCAGATTACTTAGGACAGGGGGCATAGGAGAGCAGTACTTC.

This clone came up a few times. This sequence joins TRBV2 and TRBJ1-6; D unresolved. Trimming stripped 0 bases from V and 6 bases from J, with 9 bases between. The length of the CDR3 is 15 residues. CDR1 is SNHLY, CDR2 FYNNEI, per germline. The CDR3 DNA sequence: TGTGCCAGCAGTGAAGCGGTTGGGAGTAATTCACCCCTCCACTTT. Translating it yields CASSEAVGSNSPLHF.

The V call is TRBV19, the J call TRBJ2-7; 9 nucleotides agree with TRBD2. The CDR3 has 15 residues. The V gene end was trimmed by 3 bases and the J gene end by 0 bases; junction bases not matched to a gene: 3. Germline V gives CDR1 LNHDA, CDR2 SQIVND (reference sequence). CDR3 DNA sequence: TGTGCCAGTAGTATTACTAGCGGGTACTCCTACGAGCAGTACTTC. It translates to CASSITSGYSYEQYF.

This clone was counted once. For the CDR3, the DNA is TGTGCCAGCAGTGTCGTAAGAGAAGTCGAGCAGTACTTC. It yields the protein CASSVVREVEQYF. The genes are TRBV6-1 and TRBJ2-7, with D hard to call. CDR3 length: 13 residues. Germline V lookup: CDR1 MNHNS, CDR2 SASEGT. V gave up 4 bases and J gave up 6 bases, with 13 bases separating them.

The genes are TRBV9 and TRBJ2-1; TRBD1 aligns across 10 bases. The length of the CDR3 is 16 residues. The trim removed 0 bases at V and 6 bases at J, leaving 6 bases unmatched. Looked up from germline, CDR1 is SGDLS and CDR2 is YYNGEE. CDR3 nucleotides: TGTGCCAGCAGCGTAGGAGGGGGGGACAGGGGCAATGAGCAGTTCTTC. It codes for CASSVGGGDRGNEQFF.

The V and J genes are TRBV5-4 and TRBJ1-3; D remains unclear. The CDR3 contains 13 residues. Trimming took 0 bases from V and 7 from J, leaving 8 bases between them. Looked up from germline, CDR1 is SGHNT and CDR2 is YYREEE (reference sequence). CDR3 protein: CASSLDQANTIYF. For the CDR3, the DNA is TGTGCCAGCAGCTTGGACCAGGCCAACACCATATATTTT.

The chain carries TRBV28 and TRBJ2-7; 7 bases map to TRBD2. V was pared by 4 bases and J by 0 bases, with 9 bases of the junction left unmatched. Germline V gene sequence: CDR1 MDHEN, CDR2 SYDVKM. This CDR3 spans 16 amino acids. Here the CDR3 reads CASSSLGLADSYEQYF. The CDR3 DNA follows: TGTGCCAGCAGTTCCCTGGGGCTAGCGGACTCCTACGAGCAGTACTTC.

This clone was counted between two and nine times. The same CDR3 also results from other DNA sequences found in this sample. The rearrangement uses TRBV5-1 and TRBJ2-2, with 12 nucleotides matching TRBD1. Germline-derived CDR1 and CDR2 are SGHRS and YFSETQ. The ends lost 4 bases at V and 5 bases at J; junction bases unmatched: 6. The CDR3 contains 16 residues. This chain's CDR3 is CASSEGQGARTGELFF. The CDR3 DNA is TGCGCCAGCAGCGAGGGACAGGGGGCTCGTACCGGGGAGCTGTTTTTT. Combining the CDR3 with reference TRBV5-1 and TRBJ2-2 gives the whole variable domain KAGVTQTPRYLIKTRGQQVTLSCSPISGHRSVSWYQQTPGQGLQFLFEYFSETQRNKGNFPGRFSGRQFSNSRSEMNVSTLELGDSALYLCASSEGQGARTGELFFGEGSRLTVL.

The CDR3 here is CASSRDSLSYEQYF. The CDR3 DNA reads TGTGCCAGCAGCAGGGACAGCCTCTCCTACGAGCAGTACTTC. The chain has TRBV6-6 and TRBJ2-7; 7 bases line up with TRBD1. V trimming: 6 bases; J trimming: 0 bases; junction bases outside the gene matches: 5. Looked up from germline, CDR1 is MNHNY and CDR2 is SVGAGI (reference sequence). The CDR3 contains 14 residues.

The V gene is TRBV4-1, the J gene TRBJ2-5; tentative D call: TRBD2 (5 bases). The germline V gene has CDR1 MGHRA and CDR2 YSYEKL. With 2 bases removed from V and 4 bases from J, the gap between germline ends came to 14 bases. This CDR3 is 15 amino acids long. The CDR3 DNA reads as TGCGCCAGCAGCCAATCAGCGGTAACCACAGAGACCCAGTACTTC. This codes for CASSQSAVTTETQYF.

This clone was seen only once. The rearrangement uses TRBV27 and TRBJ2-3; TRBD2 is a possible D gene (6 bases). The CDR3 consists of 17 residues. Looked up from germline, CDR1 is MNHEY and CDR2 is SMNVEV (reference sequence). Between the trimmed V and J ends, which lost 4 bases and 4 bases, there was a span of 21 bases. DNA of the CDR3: TGTGCCAGCAGTTCATCCCCCCTCGCGGGAAGGGCAGATACGCAGTATTTT. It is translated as CASSSSPLAGRADTQYF.

Here the CDR3 reads CASSADRSSLTEAFF. CDR3 nucleotides: TGTGCCAGTAGTGCGGACAGATCCTCGCTAACTGAAGCTTTCTTT. V and J are TRBV19 and TRBJ1-1, with D possibly TRBD1 on 6 matching bases. The germline V gene encodes CDR1 LNHDA and CDR2 SQIVND (reference sequence). CDR3 length: 15 residues. Trimming stripped 5 bases from V and 5 bases from J, with 18 bases between.

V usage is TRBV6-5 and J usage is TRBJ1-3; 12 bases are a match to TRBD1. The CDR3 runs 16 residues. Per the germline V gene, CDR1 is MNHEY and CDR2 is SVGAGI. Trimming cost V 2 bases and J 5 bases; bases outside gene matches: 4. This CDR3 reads CASSYGTGGARNTIYF. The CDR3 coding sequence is TGTGCCAGCAGTTACGGGACAGGGGGCGCGAGAAACACCATATATTTT.

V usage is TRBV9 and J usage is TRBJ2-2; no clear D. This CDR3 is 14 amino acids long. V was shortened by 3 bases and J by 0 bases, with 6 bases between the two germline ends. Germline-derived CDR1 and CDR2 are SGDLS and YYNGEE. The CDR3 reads CASSDRSNTGELFF. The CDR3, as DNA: TGTGCCAGCAGCGACCGGTCGAACACCGGGGAGCTGTTTTTT.

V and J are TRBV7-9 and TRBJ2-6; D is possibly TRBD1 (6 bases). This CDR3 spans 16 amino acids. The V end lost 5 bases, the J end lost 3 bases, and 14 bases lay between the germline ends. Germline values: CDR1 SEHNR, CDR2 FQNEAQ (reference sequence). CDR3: CASSIQGSGGANVLTF. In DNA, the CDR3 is TGTGCCAGCAGCATACAGGGATCAGGTGGGGCCAACGTCCTGACTTTC.

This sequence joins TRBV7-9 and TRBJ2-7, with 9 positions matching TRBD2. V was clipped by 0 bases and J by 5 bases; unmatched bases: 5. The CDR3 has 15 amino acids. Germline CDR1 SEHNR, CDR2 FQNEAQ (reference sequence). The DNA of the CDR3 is TGTGCCAGCAGCTTAGCTAGCGGGAGCCTCAACGAGCAGTACTTC. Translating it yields CASSLASGSLNEQYF. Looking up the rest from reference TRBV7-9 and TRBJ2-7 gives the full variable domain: DTGVSQNPRHKITKRGQNVTFRCDPISEHNRLYWYRQTLGQGPEFLTYFQNEAQLEKSRLLSDRFSAERPKGSFSTLEIQRTEQGDSAMYLCASSLASGSLNEQYFGPGTRLTVT.

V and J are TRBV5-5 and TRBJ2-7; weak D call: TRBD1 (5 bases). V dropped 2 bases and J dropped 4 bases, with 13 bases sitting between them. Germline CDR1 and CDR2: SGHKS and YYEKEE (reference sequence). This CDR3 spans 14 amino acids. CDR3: CASSFRVGFYEQYF. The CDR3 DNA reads TGTGCCAGCAGCTTCAGGGTCGGTTTTTACGAGCAGTACTTC.

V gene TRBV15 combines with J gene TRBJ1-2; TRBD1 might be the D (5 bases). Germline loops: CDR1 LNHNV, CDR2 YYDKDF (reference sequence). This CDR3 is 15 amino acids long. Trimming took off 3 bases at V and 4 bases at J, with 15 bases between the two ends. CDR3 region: CATSRSGGEGYGYTF. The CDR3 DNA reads TGTGCCACCAGCAGGTCCGGGGGGGAAGGCTATGGCTACACCTTC.

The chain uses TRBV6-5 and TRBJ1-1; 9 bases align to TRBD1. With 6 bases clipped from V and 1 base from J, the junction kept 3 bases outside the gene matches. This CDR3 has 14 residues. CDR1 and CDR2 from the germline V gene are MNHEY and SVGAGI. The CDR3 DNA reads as TGTGCCAGCAGCCAGGACAGGGGGAACACTGAAGCTTTCTTT. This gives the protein CASSQDRGNTEAFF.